This is a list of T cell receptor beta chains from one sample in a study of post-analysis software for immune sequencing data. TCRdb used MiXCR to reprocess the PCR reads, holding one entry per CDR3 protein. This sample yields hundreds of thousands of distinct CDR3 sequences, of which about 40% are seen a single time; 1.5% to 2% belongs to the top ten. The sequenced material came from blood. The receptors come from a girl aged 10 to 17 with multiple sclerosis. The CDR3 runs from the conserved cysteine through the conserved F or W. A D gene is named only where the DNA matches it firmly. Clone size is stated in some rows and not others, as once, few, many or a class when expanded.

D gene: NA
V gene: TRBV7-9
J gene: TRBJ1-1
clone size: NA
CDR3 protein: CASSRGVGGNTEAFF
CDR3 DNA: TGTGCCAGCAGCCGCGGGGTCGGGGGGAACACTGAAGCTTTCTTT

D gene: NA
V gene: TRBV10-3
J gene: TRBJ1-5
clone size: NA
CDR3 protein: CAIRATANQPQHF
CDR3 DNA: TGTGCCATCAGGGCTACAGCAAATCAGCCCCAGCATTTT

D gene: NA
V gene: TRBV12-3/TRBV12-4
J gene: TRBJ1-5
clone size: once
CDR3 protein: CASRGGAWGNQPQHF
CDR3 DNA: TGTGCCAGCAGGGGCGGGGCGTGGGGCAATCAGCCCCAGCATTTT

D gene: NA
V gene: TRBV29-1
J gene: TRBJ2-7
clone size: NA
CDR3 protein: CSVADLEQYF
CDR3 DNA: TGCAGCGTTGCTGATCTGGAGCAGTACTTC

D gene: NA
V gene: TRBV5-1
J gene: TRBJ1-2
clone size: NA
CDR3 protein: CASSLDRYSYGYTF
CDR3 DNA: TGCGCCAGCAGCTTGGACAGGTACTCGTATGGCTACACCTTC

D gene: NA
V gene: TRBV3-1
J gene: TRBJ2-3
clone size: few
CDR3 protein: CASSQESKFTDTQYF
CDR3 DNA: TGTGCCAGCAGCCAAGAATCGAAATTCACAGATACGCAGTATTTT

D gene: TRBD1
V gene: TRBV7-2
J gene: TRBJ2-7
clone size: NA
CDR3 protein: CASSLEVTGGYEQYF
CDR3 DNA: TGTGCCAGCAGCTTAGAAGTAACAGGGGGCTACGAGCAGTACTTC

D gene: NA
V gene: TRBV29-1
J gene: TRBJ1-6
clone size: NA
CDR3 protein: CSPSGRQRDSPLHF
CDR3 DNA: TGCAGCCCGTCGGGACGCCAGAGGGATTCACCCCTCCACTTT

D gene: TRBD2
V gene: TRBV11-2
J gene: TRBJ2-1
clone size: NA
CDR3 protein: CASSILAGGPDEQFF
CDR3 DNA: TGTGCCAGCAGCATTTTAGCGGGGGGGCCTGATGAGCAGTTCTTC

D gene: NA
V gene: TRBV6-4
J gene: TRBJ2-3
clone size: NA
CDR3 protein: CASSGEAGSSTDTQYF
CDR3 DNA: TGTGCCAGCAGTGGAGAGGCAGGATCTAGCACAGATACGCAGTATTTT

D gene: NA
V gene: TRBV29-1
J gene: TRBJ1-2
clone size: NA
CDR3 protein: CSVDYLATSGYTF
CDR3 DNA: TGCAGCGTTGATTACTTGGCAACGAGTGGCTACACCTTC

D gene: NA
V gene: TRBV6-5
J gene: TRBJ2-3
clone size: few
CDR3 protein: CASSYSIGGTDTQYF
CDR3 DNA: TGTGCCAGCAGTTACTCGATCGGGGGCACAGATACGCAGTATTTT

D gene: NA
V gene: TRBV3-1
J gene: TRBJ2-7
clone size: NA
CDR3 protein: CASSSPHEQYF
CDR3 DNA: TGTGCCAGCAGCTCCCCCCACGAGCAGTACTTC